The 30 T cell receptor beta chains below come from one sample, sequenced in a study of T-cell memory formation after mild COVID-19. TCRdb ran MiXCR on the 5' RACE reads and lists one entry per CDR3 protein. The table records tens of thousands of distinct CDR3 sequences, over 8.5% of them present only once. Sequencing was performed on PBMCs or a T cell subset sorted from them (not recorded which). The receptor source for this set is an adult woman who had mild COVID-19 (a few samples of this study predate the infection). Cell type and time point are not known.

The sample holds many counts of this clonotype. The DNA for the CDR3 is TGTGCCAGCAGACAACAGGGGGCAGCTACGCAGTATTTT. It is translated as CASRQQGAATQYF. This chain uses TRBV6-5 with TRBJ2-3; TRBD1 aligns across 9 bases. The V gene's germline CDR1 is MNHEY and CDR2 SVGAGI. CDR3 size: 13 residues. V lost 6 bases, J lost 8 bases, and 6 bases stayed unmatched.

The chain joins TRBV7-6 to TRBJ1-1; weak D call: TRBD1 (6 bases). Trimming pared 5 bases from V and 6 bases from J, leaving 10 bases between. The CDR3 has 12 amino acids. Germline values: CDR1 SGHVS, CDR2 FNYEAQ. The CDR3 DNA sequence: TGTGCCAGCAGCCCAGGGGTCCCTGAAGCTTTCTTT. Translation: CASSPGVPEAFF.

This clonotype occurred many times. The chain couples TRBV30 to TRBJ2-7; 8 bases agree with TRBD2. Germline trimming cut 0 bases from V and 5 bases from J; bases unmatched to any gene: 3. Germline CDR1 reads GTSNPN; CDR2 reads SVGIG (reference sequence). The CDR3 runs 13 residues. The CDR3 DNA reads TGTGCCTGGAGTGTCGGGACTAGGAACGAGCAGTACTTC. Translating it yields CAWSVGTRNEQYF.

In its sample, this clonotype was seen a few times. The chain employs TRBV3-1 and TRBJ1-4, with D tentatively TRBD1 (6 bases). V was cut by 4 bases and J by 7 bases, with 16 bases left in between. Germline CDR1 reads LGHDT; CDR2 reads YNNKEL (reference sequence). This CDR3 spans 15 amino acids. CDR3 loop: CASSRESGVAEKLFF. CDR3 sequence (DNA): TGTGCCAGCAGCCGAGAATCAGGGGTAGCTGAAAAACTGTTTTTT. Full variable domain (outside the CDR3, taken from reference TRBV3-1 and TRBJ1-4): DTAVSQTPKYLVTQMGNDKSIKCEQNLGHDTMYWYKQDSKKFLKIMFSYNNKELIINETVPNRFSPKSPDKAHLNLHINSLELGDSAVYFCASSRESGVAEKLFFGSGTQLSVL.

Only a few counts were recorded for this clonotype. The chain joins TRBV6-2 or TRBV6-3 to TRBJ2-3; tentatively, D is TRBD2 (5 bases). V lost 4 bases and J 0 bases, leaving 11 bases between the germline ends. This CDR3 comprises 15 residues. CDR1 MNHEY and CDR2 SVGEGT come from the germline V gene. CDR3 amino acids: CASSSLRTSTDTQYF. Written as DNA, the CDR3 is TGTGCCAGCAGTTCCCTTCGGACTAGCACAGATACGCAGTATTTT.

The chain uses TRBV7-2 and TRBJ2-7; 11 bases are shared with TRBD2. Germline V CDR1 and CDR2: SGHTA, FQGNSA. This CDR3 contains 16 residues. Trimming took 3 bases from V and 5 from J; bases not matched to a gene: 9. CDR3 residues: CASSFQPSGGTNEQYF. The CDR3 DNA reads as TGTGCCAGCAGCTTCCAGCCTAGCGGGGGGACAAACGAGCAGTACTTC.

This clonotype turned up a few times. The chain carries TRBV20-1 and TRBJ1-6, with TRBD1 identical over 9 bases. The CDR3 consists of 14 residues. From germline, CDR1 is DFQATT and CDR2 SNEGSKA (reference sequence). Germline trimming cut 0 bases from V and 10 bases from J; bases unmatched to any gene: 4. In nucleotides, the CDR3 is TGCAGTGCTAGAGATCTAACAGGGGGCTCACCCCTCCACTTT. Translating it yields CSARDLTGGSPLHF.

This clonotype has more than one count but fewer than ten. The V and J genes are TRBV29-1 and TRBJ2-3; a possible D gene is TRBD2 (7 bases). Trimming took 2 bases from V and 0 from J, leaving 12 bases between them. This CDR3 comprises 15 residues. Germline V gene data show CDR1 as SQVTM and CDR2 as ANQGSEA. The CDR3 sequence: CSVERRGPSTDTQYF. The CDR3 DNA is TGCAGCGTTGAACGGCGGGGGCCTAGCACAGATACGCAGTATTTT.

In its sample, this clonotype was seen a few times. The chain is built from TRBV11-2 and TRBJ2-4; D is uncertain. V was trimmed by 5 bases and J by 4 bases, leaving 12 bases between them. Germline lookup yields CDR1 SGHAT and CDR2 FQNNGV. CDR3 length: 14 residues. DNA of the CDR3: TGTGCCAGCAGCCCGTTTGGCCCGAAAAACATTCAGTACTTC. It codes for CASSPFGPKNIQYF.

This clonotype has at least ten counts. This rearrangement joins TRBV6-1 to TRBJ2-2, with a possible D match to TRBD1 (6 bases). V lost 9 bases and J 6 bases, leaving 14 bases between the germline ends. Germline V lookup: CDR1 MNHNS, CDR2 SASEGT. The CDR3 totals 13 residues. CDR3 DNA: TGTGCCAGTTCTACCAGGGGTTCCGGGGAGCTGTTTTTT. Amino acids: CASSTRGSGELFF.

The sample holds many counts of this clonotype. CDR3: CATSRGVPETQYF. The CDR3 coding sequence is TGTGCCACCAGTCGCGGGGTTCCGGAGACCCAGTACTTC. The V call is TRBV24-1, the J call TRBJ2-5; tentative D call: TRBD2 (6 bases). Germline CDR1 reads KGHDR; CDR2 reads SFDVKD. There are 13 residues in the CDR3. Trimming cost V 6 bases and J 5 bases, with 12 bases left between them.

This clonotype was seen only a few times. This chain connects TRBV11-2 to TRBJ1-3, with D maybe TRBD1 (5 bases). V was clipped by 5 bases and J by 0 bases, with 23 bases between them. CDR3 size: 19 residues. CDR1 is SGHAT and CDR2 is FQNNGV in the germline V gene. The CDR3 bases are TGTGCCAGCAGCGTATCCGGGACGTCGGGTTCTTTCTCTGGAAACACCATATATTTT. It is translated as CASSVSGTSGSFSGNTIYF.

CDR3 coding DNA: TGTGCCACCTCACAAGGGATCGAGCAGTACTTC. Encoded protein: CATSQGIEQYF. The V call is TRBV24-1, the J call TRBJ2-7; D gene ambiguous. From germline, CDR1 is KGHDR and CDR2 SFDVKD. The CDR3 totals 11 residues. Trimming removed 9 bases at V and 6 bases at J, with 11 bases between.

The sample holds many counts of this clonotype. The chain is built from TRBV24-1 and TRBJ2-1; D ambiguous. In germline, CDR1 is KGHDR, CDR2 SFDVKD. The V end was cut by 5 bases, the J end by 9 bases, with 10 bases between. The CDR3 has 12 amino acids. For the CDR3, the DNA is TGTGCCACCAGTGTAATAACGGGTGAGCAGTTCTTC. It yields the protein CATSVITGEQFF.

CDR3 DNA: TGCAGTGCTTTGGGCAGGGCAGGAACTGAAGCTTTCTTT. Protein sequence: CSALGRAGTEAFF. This chain links TRBV20-1 with TRBJ1-1; possible D gene TRBD1, 5 bases. The length of the CDR3 is 13 residues. The V gene lost 5 bases and the J gene lost 5 bases, with 15 bases spanning the gap. Germline V gene lookup returns CDR1 DFQATT and CDR2 SNEGSKA (reference sequence).

This chain joins TRBV24-1 and TRBJ1-2; TRBD1 matches at 7 bases. Germline values: CDR1 KGHDR, CDR2 SFDVKD. The CDR3 runs 14 residues. The CDR3 nucleotides are TGTGAGTGGAGAAAGGACAGGTTGTTTTATGGCTACACCTTC. Translation: CEWRKDRLFYGYTF.

V is TRBV4-3 and J is TRBJ2-7, with D possibly matching TRBD2 (5 bases). Germline V gene sequence: CDR1 LGHNA, CDR2 YSLEER. The CDR3 spans 15 residues. V gave up 3 bases and J gave up 4 bases, with 16 bases separating them. The CDR3 nucleotides read TGCGCCAGCAGCCACCTGGGGAGCACATCGTACGAGCAGTACTTC. Translation: CASSHLGSTSYEQYF.

The V and J genes are TRBV6-1 and TRBJ1-2, with unresolved D. The V gene's germline CDR1 is MNHNS and CDR2 SASEGT. The V gene lost 0 bases and the J gene lost 1 base, with 3 bases spanning the gap. The CDR3 loop spans 13 amino acids. CDR3 coding DNA: TGTGCCAGCAGTGAAGCGGGTAACTATGGCTACACCTTC. This sequence encodes CASSEAGNYGYTF.

The chain carries TRBV5-5 and TRBJ2-7; TRBD2 might be the D (6 bases). This CDR3 spans 14 amino acids. V shed 2 bases and J shed 6 bases, with 15 bases lying between them. From germline, CDR1 is SGHKS and CDR2 YYEKEE (reference sequence). The CDR3 loop reads CASSFGDFAAEQYF. The CDR3 DNA follows: TGTGCCAGCAGCTTTGGGGACTTTGCGGCCGAGCAGTACTTC.

V is TRBV7-2 and J is TRBJ2-1; D is unresolved. The CDR3 has 13 residues. Trimming removed 3 bases from V and 4 bases from J, with 7 bases in between. Per the germline V gene, CDR1 is SGHTA and CDR2 is FQGNSA. The DNA for the CDR3 is TGTGCCAGCAGCTTGGCCCCGTACAATGAGCAGTTCTTC. Encoded protein: CASSLAPYNEQFF.

As concerns this clonotype: The junction does not match germline at one end; this may be a read error. The chain employs TRBV7-7 and TRBJ2-2; tentatively, D is TRBD2 (6 bases). Looked up from germline, CDR1 is SSHAT and CDR2 is FNYEAQ (reference sequence). CDR3 length: 17 amino acids. The CDR3 loop reads CASSSLTRRAGTGELFF. The CDR3 DNA reads TGTGCTAGCAGTTCCCTCACGCGGAGGGCAGGGACCGGGGAGCTGTTTTTT.

Judged by abundance, this clonotype is medium-sized (0.01 to 0.1%). The chain recombines TRBV7-2 with TRBJ2-1; TRBD2 matches at 14 bases. Germline V CDR1 and CDR2: SGHTA, FQGNSA. V shed 5 bases, J shed 2 bases, and the junction held 11 bases outside the gene matches. There are 19 residues in the CDR3. For the CDR3, the DNA is TGTGCCAGCAGCCCAAAATCCGGGACTAGCGGGGGTACCTACAATGAGCAGTTCTTC. Protein product: CASSPKSGTSGGTYNEQFF. The complete variable domain, with remaining parts taken from reference TRBV7-2 and TRBJ2-1, reads GAGVSQSPSNKVTEKGKDVELRCDPISGHTALYWYRQSLGQGLEFLIYFQGNSAPDKSGLPSDRFSAERTGGSVSTLTIQRTQQEDSAVYLCASSPKSGTSGGTYNEQFFGPGTRLTVL.

The V gene is TRBV25-1, the J gene TRBJ1-1, with TRBD1 matching 9 bases. Germline V gives CDR1 MGHDK, CDR2 SYGVNS. The V segment lost 2 bases and the J segment 11 bases; nucleotides outside the gene matches: 0. The CDR3 sequence is 11 residues long. CDR3 protein: CASSEGQGAFF. The CDR3 coding sequence is TGTGCCAGCAGTGAAGGACAGGGGGCTTTCTTT.

The CDR3 coding sequence is TGTGCCAGCAGCAAGAGGGTAGCGGGAGCTCACGAGCAGTACTTC. Encoded protein: CASSKRVAGAHEQYF. The chain has TRBV21-1 and TRBJ2-7; the DNA was not used to check the table's D call, TRBD2. TRBV21-1 is given as a pseudogene. This CDR3 comprises 15 residues.

This clonotype occurred a few times. The V and J genes are TRBV6-2 or TRBV6-3 and TRBJ2-1, with TRBD1 matching over 12 bases. CDR3 length: 20 residues. The germline V gene has CDR1 MNHEY and CDR2 SVGEGT. After removal of 7 bases from V and 0 bases from J, the junction contained 16 bases not matched to a gene. The CDR3 DNA is TGTGCCAGCAATACCGGGACAGGGGGCATTGGCGGGAGCTCCTACAATGAGCAGTTCTTC. It specifies CASNTGTGGIGGSSYNEQFF.

The chain links TRBV6-2 or TRBV6-3 to TRBJ1-1; D unclear. The V end was cut by 5 bases, the J end by 5 bases, with 18 bases between. Germline lookup yields CDR1 MNHEY and CDR2 SVGEGT. CDR3 size: 15 residues. This chain's CDR3 is CASSLTSAWRTEAFF. The CDR3, as DNA: TGTGCCAGCAGTCTTACGTCGGCCTGGAGGACTGAAGCTTTCTTT.

This clonotype was seen ten or more times. The gene calls are TRBV11-2 and TRBJ2-2; no firm D call. The CDR3 length is 13 residues. The germline gives CDR1 SGHAT, CDR2 FQNNGV. Deletions cut 7 bases from V and 4 bases from J, with 10 bases between. The CDR3 nucleotides are TGTGCCAGCAAACGTGCCGCCACCGGGGAGCTGTTTTTT. Encoded protein: CASKRAATGELFF.

The chain links TRBV24-1 to TRBJ2-1; 9 positions agree with TRBD2. Germline values: CDR1 KGHDR, CDR2 SFDVKD. After removal of 1 base from V and 3 bases from J, the junction contained 15 bases not matched to a gene. This CDR3 region has 20 residues. The CDR3 spells CATSDLGSGGSFGFYNEQFF. CDR3 DNA: TGTGCCACCAGTGATTTAGGTAGCGGGGGTTCTTTCGGGTTCTACAATGAGCAGTTCTTC.

This clonotype was detected ten times or more. The gene calls are TRBV7-9 and TRBJ2-7; 8 bases match TRBD1. V shed 5 bases and J 5 bases; nucleotides not matched to a gene: 11. The CDR3 is 15 amino acids. Germline lookup yields CDR1 SEHNR and CDR2 FQNEAQ (reference sequence). The CDR3: CASSPLRQGANEQYF. CDR3 nucleotide sequence: TGTGCCAGCAGCCCCCTGCGGCAGGGGGCAAACGAGCAGTACTTC.

This clonotype was seen many times. The germline gene is not matched at one end of the junction; a read error may be the cause. CDR3 sequence: CSARDPPSGGWHF. DNA of the CDR3: TGCAGTGCTAGAGATCCCCCTAGCGGGGGCTGGCACTTC. The V call is TRBV20-1, the J call TRBJ2-7; 10 positions agree with TRBD2. This CDR3 contains 13 residues. Germline V gene sequence: CDR1 DFQATT, CDR2 SNEGSKA (reference sequence).